This T cell receptor beta chain was captured by sequencing in a study of blood T cell repertoires in COVID-19. Study context: Samples taken during acute and convalescent COVID-19 were collected in the United States, Italy and Spain. PBMCs, B-cell-depleted T cells, or T cells were the source of the cDNA or gDNA that made up the material.

Per the study methods: Estimated nucleated cell counts came from reference gene primer amplification. Clones were sequenced by immunoSEQ multiplex PCR, and TCRdb holds only the in-frame ones, with some missing. That table supplies the V and J calls and clone size; D and trimming were determined from the DNA. The table lists 13,000 or so clones, 70% to 90% of them singletons. Source material: peripheral blood. The TCR sequence derives from a human donor in a cohort sampled during active COVID-19.

The chain's CDR3 is CASSHYGWSEQYF. The DNA for the CDR3 is TGTGCCAGCAGTCACTACGGGTGGAGCGAGCAGTACTTC. V is TRBV12-3 or TRBV12-4 and J is TRBJ2-7, with D uncertain. There are 13 residues in the CDR3. Trimming left V 5 bases short and J 6 bases short, with 14 bases between.